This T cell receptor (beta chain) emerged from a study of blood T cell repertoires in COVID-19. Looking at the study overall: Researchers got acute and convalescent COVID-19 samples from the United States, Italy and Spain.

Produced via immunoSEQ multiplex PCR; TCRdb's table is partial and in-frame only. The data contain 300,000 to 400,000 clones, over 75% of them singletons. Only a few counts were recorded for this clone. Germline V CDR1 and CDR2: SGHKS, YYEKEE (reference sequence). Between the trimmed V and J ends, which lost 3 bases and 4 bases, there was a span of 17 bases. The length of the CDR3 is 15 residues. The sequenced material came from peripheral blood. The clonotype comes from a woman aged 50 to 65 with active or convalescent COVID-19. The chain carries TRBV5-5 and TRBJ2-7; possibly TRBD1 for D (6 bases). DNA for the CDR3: TGTGCCAGCAGCTCCTCGGACAGTGGCCGTTACGAGCAGTACTTC. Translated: CASSSSDSGRYEQYF.